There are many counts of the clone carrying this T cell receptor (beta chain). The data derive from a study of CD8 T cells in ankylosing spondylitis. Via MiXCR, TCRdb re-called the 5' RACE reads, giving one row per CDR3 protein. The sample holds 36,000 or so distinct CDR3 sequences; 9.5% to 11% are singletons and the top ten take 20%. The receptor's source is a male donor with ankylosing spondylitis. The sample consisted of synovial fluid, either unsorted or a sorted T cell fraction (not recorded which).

CDR3 coding DNA: TGTGCCAGCGAGGGCTCTGGGGCCAACGTCCTGACTTTC. Translation: CASEGSGANVLTF. This sequence joins TRBV28 and TRBJ2-6; D is possibly TRBD2 (5 bases). The CDR3 length is 13 residues. Between the trimmed V and J ends, which lost 8 bases and 0 bases, there was a span of 5 bases. Germline lookup yields CDR1 MDHEN and CDR2 SYDVKM.